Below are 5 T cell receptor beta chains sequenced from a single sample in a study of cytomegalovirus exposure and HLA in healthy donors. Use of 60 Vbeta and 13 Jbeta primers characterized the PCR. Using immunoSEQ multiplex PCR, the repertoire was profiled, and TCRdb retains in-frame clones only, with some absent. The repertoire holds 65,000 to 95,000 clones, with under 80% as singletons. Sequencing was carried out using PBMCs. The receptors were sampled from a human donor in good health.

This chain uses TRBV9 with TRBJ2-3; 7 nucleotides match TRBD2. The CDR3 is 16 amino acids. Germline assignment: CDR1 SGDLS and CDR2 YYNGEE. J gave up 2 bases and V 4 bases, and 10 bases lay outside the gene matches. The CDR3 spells CASSSRGSGNTDTQYF. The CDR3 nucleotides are TGTGCCAGCAGCTCTAGAGGGAGCGGGAACACAGATACGCAGTATTTT.

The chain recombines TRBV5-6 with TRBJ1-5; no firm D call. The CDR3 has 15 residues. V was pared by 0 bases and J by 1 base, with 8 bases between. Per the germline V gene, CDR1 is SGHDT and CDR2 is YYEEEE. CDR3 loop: CASSLGHLSNQPQHF. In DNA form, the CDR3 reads TGTGCCAGCAGCTTGGGACACCTAAGCAATCAGCCCCAGCATTTT.

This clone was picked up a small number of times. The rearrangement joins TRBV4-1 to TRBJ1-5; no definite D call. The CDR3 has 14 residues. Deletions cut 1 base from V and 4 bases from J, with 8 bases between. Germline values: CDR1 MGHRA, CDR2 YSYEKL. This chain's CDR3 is CASSQAGSNQPQHF. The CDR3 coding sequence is TGCGCCAGCAGCCAAGCAGGTTCTAATCAGCCCCAGCATTTT.

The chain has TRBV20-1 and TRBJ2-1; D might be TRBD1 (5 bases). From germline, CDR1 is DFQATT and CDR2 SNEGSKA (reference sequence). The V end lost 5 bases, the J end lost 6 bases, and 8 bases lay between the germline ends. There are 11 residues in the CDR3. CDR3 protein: CSAARGNEQFF. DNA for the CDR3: TGCAGTGCTGCTAGGGGCAATGAGCAGTTCTTC.

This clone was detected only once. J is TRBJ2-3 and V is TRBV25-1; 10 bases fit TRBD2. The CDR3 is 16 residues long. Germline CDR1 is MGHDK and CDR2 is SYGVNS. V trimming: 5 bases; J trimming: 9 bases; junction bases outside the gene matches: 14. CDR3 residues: CASSPPGLARGNTQYF. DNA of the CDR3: TGTGCCAGCAGTCCCCCGGGACTAGCGAGAGGGAACACGCAGTATTTT.